The rows below give T cell receptor beta chains drawn from one sample of a study of beta chain features in type 1 diabetes. Measured with immunoSEQ multiplex PCR; TCRdb has only the in-frame clones, and not every one. The sample shows about 39,000 clones, 49% of them seen only once. Sequencing was performed on central memory CD4+ T cells from blood. Receptors originate from a woman in her late teens or twenties in good health. CDR3s include the opening cysteine and the closing phenylalanine or tryptophan. A D gene is named only where the DNA matches it firmly. Clone size is shown for a subset of rows, as once, few, many or a class of expanded clone.

J	D	size	V	CDR3	DNA
TRBJ1-5	TRBD1	-	TRBV30	CAWSEGGQGVVGNQPQHF	TGTGCCTGGAGTGAAGGGGGACAGGGGGTGGTTGGCAATCAGCCCCAGCATTTT
TRBJ1-1	-	-	TRBV18	CASSPPGQNTEAFF	TGTGCCAGCTCACCCCCGGGACAGAACACTGAAGCTTTCTTT
TRBJ2-1	TRBD2	few	TRBV7-2	CASSLSSGSAKEQFF	TGTGCCAGCAGCTTATCTAGCGGGAGCGCTAAGGAGCAGTTCTTC
TRBJ2-7	-	few	TRBV10-3	CAISGGYEQYF	TGTGCCATCAGCGGGGGCTACGAGCAGTACTTC
TRBJ2-7	TRBD2	-	TRBV28	CASRPPGTSPPYEQYF	TGTGCCAGCAGACCCCCCGGGACTAGTCCACCCTACGAGCAGTACTTC
TRBJ1-1	TRBD1	-	TRBV5-6	CASSWGQGETEAFF	TGTGCCAGCAGCTGGGGACAGGGGGAGACTGAAGCTTTCTTT
TRBJ1-2	TRBD1	few	TRBV18	CASSPPGQGVNYGYTF	TGTGCCAGCTCACCACCGGGGCAGGGGGTAAACTATGGCTACACCTTC
TRBJ1-1	-	few	TRBV5-5	CASTEALAGGTEAFF	TGTGCCAGCACCGAGGCGTTGGCCGGGGGCACTGAAGCTTTCTTT
TRBJ2-3	TRBD2	few	TRBV4-1	CASSQSSGGISTDTQYF	TGCGCCAGCAGCCAATCTAGCGGGGGGATAAGCACAGATACGCAGTATTTT
TRBJ1-1	TRBD1	-	TRBV5-1	CASSRAPGTGEENTEAFF	TGCGCCAGCAGCCGCGCACCCGGGACAGGGGAGGAGAACACTGAAGCTTTCTTT
TRBJ2-3	-	-	TRBV9	CASSPGDTQYF	TGTGCCAGCAGCCCGGGTGATACGCAGTATTTT
TRBJ1-2	-	-	TRBV21-1	CASSKNSVVNRDMGYGYTF	TGTGCCAGCAGCAAAAATAGTGTGGTGAACAGGGACATGGGCTATGGCTACACCTTC
TRBJ2-3	TRBD2	-	TRBV10-3	CAISEGLAGSDTQYF	TGTGCCATCAGTGAGGGACTAGCGGGATCAGATACGCAGTATTTT
TRBJ1-1	-	-	TRBV15	CATSRDRFGTEAFF	TGTGCCACCAGCAGAGATAGATTCGGTACCGAAGCTTTCTTT
TRBJ2-5	-	-	TRBV7-7	CASSLVRGETQYF	TGTGCTAGCAGCTTAGTGAGGGGGGAGACCCAGTACTTC
TRBJ1-5	TRBD1	few	TRBV19	CASRPGTGFNQPQHF	TGTGCCAGTAGGCCCGGGACAGGGTTTAATCAGCCCCAGCATTTT
TRBJ2-4	TRBD1	-	TRBV5-6	CASSASQGGVGKNIQYF	TGTGCCAGCAGCGCCTCACAGGGGGGTGTAGGCAAAAACATTCAGTACTTC
TRBJ1-1	TRBD1	-	TRBV27	CASSRPSGGARTEAFF	TGTGCCAGCAGTCGACCCTCAGGGGGCGCGAGGACTGAAGCTTTCTTT
TRBJ1-5	-	-	TRBV18	CASSPVQEPQHF	TGTGCCAGCTCACCCGTTCAGGAGCCCCAGCATTTT
TRBJ2-3	-	few	TRBV7-9	CASSLVAGAADTQYF	TGTGCCAGCAGCTTAGTTGCGGGGGCTGCAGATACGCAGTATTTT
TRBJ2-5	TRBD2	once	TRBV5-1	CASSGGLAGVSGETQYF	TGCGCCAGCAGCGGGGGACTAGCGGGAGTAAGTGGCGAGACCCAGTACTTC
TRBJ2-2	TRBD1	few	TRBV7-2	CASSPPGQGFTGELFF	TGTGCCAGCAGCCCTCCGGGACAGGGGTTCACCGGGGAGCTGTTTTTT
TRBJ2-1	TRBD2	-	TRBV7-9	CASSQYTGTRGVEQFF	TGTGCCAGCAGCCAATACACCGGGACTAGGGGGGTTGAGCAGTTCTTC
TRBJ1-6	TRBD1	few	TRBV5-5	CASSLPGGDNSPLHF	TGTGCCAGCAGCCTACCAGGGGGCGATAATTCACCCCTCCACTTT
TRBJ1-3	-	-	TRBV6-1	CASSETRPGNTIYF	TGTGCCAGCAGCGAGACTCGACCTGGAAACACCATATATTTT
TRBJ2-3	-	-	TRBV15	CATSRDPGGSTDTQYF	TGTGCCACCAGCAGAGATCCCGGCGGCAGCACAGATACGCAGTATTTT
TRBJ1-5	-	-	TRBV5-6	CASSLDTVLKLNQPQHF	TGTGCCAGCAGCTTGGACACAGTCTTAAAACTCAATCAGCCCCAGCATTTT
TRBJ1-2	-	few	TRBV5-6	CASSLRNSNGYTF	TGTGCCAGCAGCCTCCGGAACAGTAATGGCTACACCTTC
TRBJ2-1	-	-	TRBV5-1	CASSPQGYNEQFF	TGCGCCAGCAGCCCACAGGGCTACAATGAGCAGTTCTTC
TRBJ2-5	TRBD2	-	TRBV6-5	CASRASGGARETQYF	TGTGCCAGCCGGGCTAGCGGGGGGGCCCGGGAGACCCAGTACTTC
TRBJ2-2	TRBD2	-	TRBV5-4	CASSLAGVNTGELFF	TGTGCCAGCAGCTTAGCGGGAGTGAACACCGGGGAGCTGTTTTTT
TRBJ1-1	-	-	TRBV6-1	CASKRDMNTEAFF	TGTGCCAGCAAACGGGATATGAACACTGAAGCTTTCTTT
TRBJ2-5	-	-	TRBV7-3	CASSLRSGFETQYF	TGTGCCAGCAGCTTACGTTCGGGGTTTGAGACCCAGTACTTC
TRBJ1-1	-	few	TRBV5-1	CASSLQVGGTEAFF	TGCGCCAGCAGCCTACAGGTGGGGGGGACTGAAGCTTTCTTT
TRBJ1-2	-	-	TRBV5-6	CASSLQVDYGYTF	TGTGCCAGCAGCTTACAGGTTGACTATGGCTACACCTTC
TRBJ1-1	-	few	TRBV19	CASITSGGYTEAFF	TGTGCCAGTATCACCTCGGGGGGGTACACTGAAGCTTTCTTT
TRBJ2-7	TRBD2	-	TRBV5-1	CASSSISGLAGAYEQYF	TGCGCCAGCAGCTCGATTTCAGGACTAGCGGGAGCCTACGAGCAGTACTTC
TRBJ2-1	TRBD2	few	TRBV11-2	CASRQLAGIHNEQFF	TGTGCCAGCAGACAGCTAGCGGGGATCCACAATGAGCAGTTCTTC
TRBJ2-1	TRBD2	few	TRBV7-8	CASSLIGLAGRDNEQFF	TGTGCCAGCAGCTTAATTGGACTAGCGGGGAGGGACAATGAGCAGTTCTTC
TRBJ2-3	TRBD1	-	TRBV10-3	CATRTGGDGDTQYF	TGTGCCACCAGGACAGGGGGAGATGGAGATACGCAGTATTTT
TRBJ1-5	TRBD1	-	TRBV19	CASSARTGGLSNQPQHF	TGTGCCAGTAGTGCCCGGACAGGGGGACTTAGCAATCAGCCCCAGCATTTT
TRBJ2-2	-	-	TRBV2	CASSGEGAGELFF	TGTGCCAGCAGTGGTGAGGGTGCCGGGGAGCTGTTTTTT
TRBJ1-1	TRBD1	-	TRBV7-2	CASSRQGRNTEAFF	TGTGCCAGCAGCCGACAGGGGAGGAACACTGAAGCTTTCTTT
TRBJ1-5	-	-	TRBV18	CASSTTGNSNQPQHF	TGTGCCAGCTCAACTACAGGGAATAGCAATCAGCCCCAGCATTTT
TRBJ1-2	-	few	TRBV7-2	CASSPETGNYGYTF	TGTGCCAGCAGCCCAGAGACAGGAAACTATGGCTACACCTTC
TRBJ1-4	-	once	TRBV19	CASSSGDWEKLFF	TGTGCCAGTAGTTCGGGGGACTGGGAAAAACTGTTTTTT
TRBJ1-5	-	-	TRBV2	CASTPGWRNQPQHF	TGTGCCAGTACCCCGGGGTGGAGGAATCAGCCCCAGCATTTT
TRBJ2-7	TRBD1	few	TRBV6-1	CASSDGGQGSDEQYF	TGTGCCAGCAGTGACGGGGGACAGGGAAGCGACGAGCAGTACTTC
TRBJ2-1	-	few	TRBV4-3	CASSQDSPFSFEQFF	TGCGCCAGCAGCCAAGATAGCCCCTTTTCATTCGAGCAGTTCTTC
TRBJ2-3	-	once	TRBV19	CASSPSPLRESTDTQYF	TGTGCCAGTAGTCCATCGCCCCTCCGGGAGAGCACAGATACGCAGTATTTT
TRBJ2-7	TRBD2	-	TRBV5-4	CASSPVGSGSSYEQYF	TGTGCCAGCAGCCCAGTTGGAAGCGGGAGCTCCTACGAGCAGTACTTC
TRBJ1-3	-	-	TRBV4-2	CASSPGGGAGNTIYF	TGTGCCAGCAGCCCCGGAGGGGGGGCTGGAAACACCATATATTTT
TRBJ2-5	-	-	TRBV9	CASSVGTGQETQYF	TGTGCCAGCAGCGTTGGAACAGGGCAAGAGACCCAGTACTTC
TRBJ2-5	-	-	TRBV29-1	CSVSSRGGETQYF	TGCAGCGTATCCTCGCGGGGCGGCGAGACCCAGTACTTC
TRBJ2-1	TRBD2	-	TRBV7-9	CASSYVAGGPGEQFF	TGTGCCAGCAGCTACGTAGCGGGAGGGCCTGGCGAGCAGTTCTTC
TRBJ1-4	TRBD1	-	TRBV18	CASSPGQGDEKLFF	TGTGCCAGCTCACCGGGACAGGGGGATGAAAAACTGTTTTTT
TRBJ2-7	TRBD2	-	TRBV5-1	CASRGSGDFLEQYF	TGCGCCAGCAGAGGTAGCGGGGACTTCCTCGAGCAGTACTTC
TRBJ2-7	-	-	TRBV9	CASSVRSLEQYF	TGTGCCAGCAGCGTAAGGAGCTTGGAGCAGTACTTC
TRBJ1-5	-	-	TRBV5-8	CASSLGVGGSNQPQHF	TGTGCCAGCAGCTTGGGTGTAGGGGGTAGCAATCAGCCCCAGCATTTT